This T cell receptor beta chain was recorded in a study of blood T cell repertoires in COVID-19. Sequencing used immunoSEQ multiplex PCR; TCRdb keeps in-frame clones, though not all of them. Counted here are 190,000 or so clones, about 90% occurring once; the ten biggest clones make up 0.75% to 0.9%. The V gene's germline CDR1 is LGHDT and CDR2 YNNKEL (reference sequence). There are 21 residues in the CDR3. The ends lost 3 bases at V and 0 bases at J; junction bases unmatched: 20. Sequenced input: peripheral blood. The chain combines TRBV3-1 (or the pseudogene TRBV3-2) with TRBJ2-5, with 9 positions matching TRBD1. The sequence was obtained from a woman aged 65 to 85 with acute or convalescent COVID-19. CDR3 loop: CASSHLHSLPGQGENQETQYF. CDR3 sequence (DNA): TGTGCCAGCAGCCACCTTCATTCATTACCGGGACAGGGCGAGAACCAAGAGACCCAGTACTTC.